This T cell receptor beta chain appears in the sequencing data of a study of shared clonotypes between healthy human individuals. General observations from the study: Since donors were few, the genetic and exposure-history diversity represented was limited. Some naive CD4 clonotypes, roughly 5%, turned up in common across several donors.

Note on this clone: Antigen: not known.

The V and J ends lost 3 bases and 7 bases respectively, with 16 bases between them. The CDR3 has 15 amino acids. CDR1 LGHNA and CDR2 YSLEER come from the germline V gene. Naive CD45RA+ and memory CD45RA-negative subsets were split from CD4+ cells. Original data processing: With immunoSEQ giving junction-only sequences and no quality scores, filtering differed. Some clones are missing from TCRdb's copy, which holds only in-frame ones; the method was immunoSEQ multiplex PCR. The DNA was the basis for D and trimming; V, J and clone size are from that table. The sample includes 2 million to 2.5 million clones, 85% to 95% of them seen just once.

The TCR comes from a man aged 18 to 29 in good health. Some clones in this sample may be carry-over from other donors' samples. J is TRBJ2-1 and V is TRBV4-3; D uncertain. The sequencing input was naive CD4+ T cells from PBMCs. The subset was: CD45RA+ positively selected. CDR3 amino acids: CASSQRGPVDNEQFF. In DNA, the CDR3 is TGCGCCAGCAGCCAGAGAGGCCCAGTTGATAATGAGCAGTTCTTC.